This T cell receptor (beta chain) was captured by sequencing in a study of blood T cell repertoires in COVID-19. The overall study: Whether acute or convalescent, the COVID-19 samples came from the United States, Italy and Spain. T cells, B-cell-depleted T cells, or PBMCs provided the cDNA or gDNA that served as material.

As originally analysed: Reference gene primer amplification yielded estimated nucleated cell counts. Assay used: immunoSEQ multiplex PCR; TCRdb lists only in-frame clones, some missing. V, J and clone size derive from that table, while D and trimming were established from the DNA sequence. In the table there are about 76,000 clones, around 75% of which are singletons. The receptor's source is a man aged 65 to 85 with acute or convalescent COVID-19. The sequenced material came from peripheral blood.

The CDR3, as DNA: TGTGCCAGCAGCGATATCGGAAGGGGGACTGGGGCCAACGTCCTGACTTTC. Amino acid sequence: CASSDIGRGTGANVLTF. This chain connects TRBV9 to TRBJ2-6; possibly TRBD1 for D (6 bases). Germline V gene sequence: CDR1 SGDLS, CDR2 YYNGEE. Trimming left V 3 bases short and J 2 bases short, with 15 bases between. The CDR3 is made up of 17 amino acids.